The present entry profiles one TCR beta chain with its context. Its antigen is currently unknown. These data originate in a study of cytomegalovirus exposure and HLA in healthy donors. Whole-study findings and limits: For TCR beta chains, V- and J-gene trimming was later linked to a missense DCLRE1C variant. Later analysis showed TCR association rates varying by HLA locus, highest for DRB1 and lowest for HLA-C.

Both 60 Vbeta primers and 13 Jbeta primers went into the PCR. TCRdb's table, derived via immunoSEQ multiplex PCR, lists solely in-frame clones and lacks some. The sample includes 150,000 to 200,000 clones, about three quarters of them seen just once. The sample taken for sequencing was PBMCs. The source is a female donor in good health and CMV-seronegative.

CDR3 coding DNA: TGTGCCAGTAGTATCCCGGCGGTTAACTATGGCTACACCTTC. It encodes CASSIPAVNYGYTF. This sequence joins TRBV19 and TRBJ1-2; D not resolved. CDR1 is LNHDA, CDR2 SQIVND, per germline (reference sequence). Trimming shortened V by 3 bases and J by 1 base, and 9 bases separated the two germline ends. The CDR3 has 14 amino acids.